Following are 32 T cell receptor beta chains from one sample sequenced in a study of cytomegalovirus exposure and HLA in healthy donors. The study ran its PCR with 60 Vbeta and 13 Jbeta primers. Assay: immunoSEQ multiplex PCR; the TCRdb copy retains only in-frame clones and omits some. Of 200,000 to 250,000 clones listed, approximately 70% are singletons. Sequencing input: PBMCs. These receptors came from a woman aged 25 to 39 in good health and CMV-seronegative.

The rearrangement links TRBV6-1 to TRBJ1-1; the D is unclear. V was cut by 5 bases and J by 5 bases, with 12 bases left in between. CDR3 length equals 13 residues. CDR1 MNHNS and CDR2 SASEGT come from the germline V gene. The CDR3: CASSRPTPTEAFF. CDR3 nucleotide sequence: TGTGCCAGCAGTCGCCCTACGCCTACTGAAGCTTTCTTT.

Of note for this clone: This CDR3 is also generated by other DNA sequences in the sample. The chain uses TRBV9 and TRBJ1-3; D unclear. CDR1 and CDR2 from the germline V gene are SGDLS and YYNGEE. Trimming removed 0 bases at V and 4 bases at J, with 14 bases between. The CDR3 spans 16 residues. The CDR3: CASSVDSGIGGNTIYF. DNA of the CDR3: TGTGCCAGCAGCGTAGATTCGGGGATAGGAGGAAACACCATATATTTT.

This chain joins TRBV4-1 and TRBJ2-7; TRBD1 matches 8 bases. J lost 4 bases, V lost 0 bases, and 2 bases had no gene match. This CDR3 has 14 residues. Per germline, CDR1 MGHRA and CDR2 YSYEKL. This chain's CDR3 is CASSQDRGRYEQYF. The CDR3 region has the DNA TGCGCCAGCAGCCAAGACAGGGGGCGGTACGAGCAGTACTTC.

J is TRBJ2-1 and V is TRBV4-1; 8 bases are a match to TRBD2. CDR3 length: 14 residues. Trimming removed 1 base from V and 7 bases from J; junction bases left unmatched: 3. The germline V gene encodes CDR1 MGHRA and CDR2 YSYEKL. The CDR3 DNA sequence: TGCGCCAGCAGCCAAGCGGGGGGGCCAAATGAGCAGTTCTTC. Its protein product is CASSQAGGPNEQFF.

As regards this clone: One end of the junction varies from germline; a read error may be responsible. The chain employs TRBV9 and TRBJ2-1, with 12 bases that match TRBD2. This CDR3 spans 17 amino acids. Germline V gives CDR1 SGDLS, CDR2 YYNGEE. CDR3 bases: TGTGTCAGCACCGCGACTAGCGGGAGTATCTCCTACAATGAGCAGTTCTTC. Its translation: CVSTATSGSISYNEQFF. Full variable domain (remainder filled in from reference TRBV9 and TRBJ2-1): DSGVTQTPKHLITATGQRVTLRCSPRSGDLSVYWYQQSLDQGLQFLIQYYNGEERAKGNILERFSAQQFPDLHSELNLSSLELGDSALYFCVSTATSGSISYNEQFFGPGTRLTVL.

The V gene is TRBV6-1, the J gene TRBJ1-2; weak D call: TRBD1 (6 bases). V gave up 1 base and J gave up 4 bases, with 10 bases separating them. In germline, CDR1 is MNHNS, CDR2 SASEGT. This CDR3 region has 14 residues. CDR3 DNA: TGTGCCAGCAGTGAAGGCGAAGGGGGCTATGGCTACACCTTC. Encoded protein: CASSEGEGGYGYTF.

This CDR3 reads CASSQHDSGGAGNEQFF. CDR3 nucleotide sequence: TGTGCCAGCAGCCAACATGACAGCGGGGGGGCCGGTAATGAGCAGTTCTTC. V gene TRBV14 combines with J gene TRBJ2-1, with 10 bases matching TRBD2. The CDR3 contains 17 residues. J lost 7 bases, V lost 2 bases, and 11 bases had no gene match. Germline assignment: CDR1 SGHDN and CDR2 FVKESK. The entire variable domain, with the rest obtained from reference TRBV14 and TRBJ2-1, is as follows: EAGVTQFPSHSVIEKGQTVTLRCDPISGHDNLYWYRRVMGKEIKFLLHFVKESKQDESGMPNNRFLAERTGGTYSTLKVQPAELEDSGVYFCASSQHDSGGAGNEQFFGPGTRLTVL.

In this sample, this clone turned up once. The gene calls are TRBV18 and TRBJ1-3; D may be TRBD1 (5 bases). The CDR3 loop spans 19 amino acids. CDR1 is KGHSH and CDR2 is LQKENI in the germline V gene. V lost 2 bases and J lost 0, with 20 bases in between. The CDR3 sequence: CASSPKNPGQYGSGNTIYF. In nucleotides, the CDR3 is TGTGCCAGCTCACCAAAAAATCCAGGGCAGTATGGCTCTGGAAACACCATATATTTT.

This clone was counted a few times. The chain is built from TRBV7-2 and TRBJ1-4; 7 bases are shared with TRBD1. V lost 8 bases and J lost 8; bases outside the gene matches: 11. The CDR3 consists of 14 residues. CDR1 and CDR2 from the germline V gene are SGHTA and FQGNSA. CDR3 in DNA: TGTGCCAGCCGTCCCGGACAGGTCGGGGAAAAACTGTTTTTT. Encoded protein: CASRPGQVGEKLFF.

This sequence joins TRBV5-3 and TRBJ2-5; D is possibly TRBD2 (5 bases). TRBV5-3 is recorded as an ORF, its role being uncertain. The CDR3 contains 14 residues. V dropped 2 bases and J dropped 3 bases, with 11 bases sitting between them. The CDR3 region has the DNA TGTGCCAGAAGCTTCCATCAGCGGAAAGAGACCCAGTACTTC. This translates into CARSFHQRKETQYF.

The CDR3 coding sequence is TGCAGCGTTGGGAGCGCAGCCAGAATGAACAATGAGCAGTTCTTC. Protein sequence: CSVGSAARMNNEQFF. V usage is TRBV29-1 and J usage is TRBJ2-1; no clear D. Trimming shortened V by 4 bases and J by 5 bases, and 18 bases separated the two germline ends. The CDR3 totals 15 residues. CDR1 is SQVTM, CDR2 ANQGSEA, per germline.

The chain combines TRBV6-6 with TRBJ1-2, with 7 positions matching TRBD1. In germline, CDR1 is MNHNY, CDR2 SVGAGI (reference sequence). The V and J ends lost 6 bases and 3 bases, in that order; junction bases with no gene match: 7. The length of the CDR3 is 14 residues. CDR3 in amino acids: CASRTPGTDYGYTF. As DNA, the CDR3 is TGTGCCAGCAGAACTCCCGGGACAGACTATGGCTACACCTTC.

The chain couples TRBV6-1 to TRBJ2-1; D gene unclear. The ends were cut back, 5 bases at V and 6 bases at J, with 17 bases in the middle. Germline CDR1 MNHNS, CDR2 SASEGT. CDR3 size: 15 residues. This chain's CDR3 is CASSRKGGAVNEQFF. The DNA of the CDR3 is TGTGCCAGCAGTAGAAAAGGTGGCGCGGTCAATGAGCAGTTCTTC.

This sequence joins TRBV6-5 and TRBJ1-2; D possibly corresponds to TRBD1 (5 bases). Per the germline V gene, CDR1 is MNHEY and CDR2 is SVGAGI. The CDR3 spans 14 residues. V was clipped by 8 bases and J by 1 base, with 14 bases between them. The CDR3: CASLNTDSNYGYTF. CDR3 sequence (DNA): TGTGCCAGCTTAAATACAGACAGTAACTATGGCTACACCTTC.

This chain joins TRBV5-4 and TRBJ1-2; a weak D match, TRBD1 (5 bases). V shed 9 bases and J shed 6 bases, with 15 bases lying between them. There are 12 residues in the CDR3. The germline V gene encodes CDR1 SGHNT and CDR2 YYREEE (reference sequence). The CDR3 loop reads CATGGGVNGYTF. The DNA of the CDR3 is TGTGCCACAGGCGGGGGGGTGAATGGCTACACCTTC.

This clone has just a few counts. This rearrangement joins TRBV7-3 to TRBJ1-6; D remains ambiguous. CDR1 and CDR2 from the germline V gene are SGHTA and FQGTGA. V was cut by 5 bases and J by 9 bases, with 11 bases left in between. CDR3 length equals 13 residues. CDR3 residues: CASSTRPGSPLHF. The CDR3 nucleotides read TGTGCCAGCAGCACCCGACCGGGTTCACCCCTCCACTTT.

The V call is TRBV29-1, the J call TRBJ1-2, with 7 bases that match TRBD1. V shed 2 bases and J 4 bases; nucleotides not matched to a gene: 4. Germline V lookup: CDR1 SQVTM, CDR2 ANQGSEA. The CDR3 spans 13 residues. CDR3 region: CSVEPDRAYGYTF. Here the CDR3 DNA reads TGCAGCGTTGAACCCGACAGGGCCTATGGCTACACCTTC. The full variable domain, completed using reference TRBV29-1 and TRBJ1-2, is SAVISQKPSRDICQRGTSLTIQCQVDSQVTMMFWYRQQPGQSLTLIATANQGSEATYESGFVIDKFPISRPNLTFSTLTVSNMSPEDSSIYLCSVEPDRAYGYTFGSGTRLTVV.

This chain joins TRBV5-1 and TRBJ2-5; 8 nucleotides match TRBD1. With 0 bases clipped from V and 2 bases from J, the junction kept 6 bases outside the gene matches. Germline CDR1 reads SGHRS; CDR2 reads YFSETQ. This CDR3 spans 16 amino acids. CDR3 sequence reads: CASSLEVGTGQETQYF. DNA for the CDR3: TGCGCCAGCAGCTTGGAAGTCGGGACAGGTCAAGAGACCCAGTACTTC.

This CDR3 reads CASPSADRGHDEQFF. CDR3 sequence (DNA): TGTGCCAGCCCCTCGGCCGACAGGGGGCACGATGAGCAGTTCTTC. V is TRBV2 and J is TRBJ2-1; 10 nucleotides line up with TRBD1. Unmatched junction bases numbered 12, after V lost 8 bases and J lost 8 bases. Germline V lookup: CDR1 SNHLY, CDR2 FYNNEI. The CDR3 runs 15 residues.

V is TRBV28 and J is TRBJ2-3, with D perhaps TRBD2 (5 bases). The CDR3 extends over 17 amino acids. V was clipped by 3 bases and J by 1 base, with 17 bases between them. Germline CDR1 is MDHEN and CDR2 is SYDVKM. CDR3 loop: CASSLFPQRPRTDTQYF. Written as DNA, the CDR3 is TGTGCCAGCAGTTTGTTCCCCCAGCGGCCCCGCACAGATACGCAGTATTTT.

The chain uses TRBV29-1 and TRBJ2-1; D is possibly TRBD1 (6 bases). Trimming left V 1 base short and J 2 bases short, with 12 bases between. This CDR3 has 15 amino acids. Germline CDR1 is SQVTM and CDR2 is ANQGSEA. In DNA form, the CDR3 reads TGCAGCGTTGAAGTCTTAGACAGGACCTACAATGAGCAGTTCTTC. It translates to CSVEVLDRTYNEQFF.

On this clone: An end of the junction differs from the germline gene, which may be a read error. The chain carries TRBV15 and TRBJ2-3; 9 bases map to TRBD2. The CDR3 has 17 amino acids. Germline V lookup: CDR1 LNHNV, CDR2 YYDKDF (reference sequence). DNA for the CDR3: TGTGACACCAGCAGAGATGTGTTGGGTAGCGGGAGAAATACGCAGTATTTT. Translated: CDTSRDVLGSGRNTQYF.

The CDR3 DNA follows: TGTGCCAGCTCTGGAGTTAGCGGGAGGGGAAACATTCAGTACTTC. It specifies CASSGVSGRGNIQYF. The rearrangement joins TRBV11-2 to TRBJ2-4; TRBD2 aligns across 11 bases. Trimming removed 8 bases from V and 6 bases from J; junction bases left unmatched: 9. Germline loops: CDR1 SGHAT, CDR2 FQNNGV. The CDR3 spans 15 residues.

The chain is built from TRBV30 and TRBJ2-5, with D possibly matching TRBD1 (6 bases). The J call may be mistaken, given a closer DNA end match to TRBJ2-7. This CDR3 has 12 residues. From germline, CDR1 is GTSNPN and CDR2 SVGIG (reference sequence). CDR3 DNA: TGTGCCTGGACCAGGGGACCCACCGAGCAGTACTTC. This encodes CAWTRGPTEQYF.

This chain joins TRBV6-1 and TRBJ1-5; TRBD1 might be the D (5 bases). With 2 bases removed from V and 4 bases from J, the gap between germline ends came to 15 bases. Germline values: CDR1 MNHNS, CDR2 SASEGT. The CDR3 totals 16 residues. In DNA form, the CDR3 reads TGTGCCAGCAGTGAACAATCAACACAGGCTAATCAGCCCCAGCATTTT. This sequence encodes CASSEQSTQANQPQHF.

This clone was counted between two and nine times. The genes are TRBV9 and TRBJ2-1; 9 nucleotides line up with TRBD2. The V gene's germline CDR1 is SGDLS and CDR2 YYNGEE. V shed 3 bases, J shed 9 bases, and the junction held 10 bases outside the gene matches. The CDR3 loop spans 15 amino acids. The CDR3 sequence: CASSAGLAKVVEQFF. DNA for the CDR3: TGTGCCAGCAGCGCAGGACTAGCGAAGGTGGTTGAGCAGTTCTTC.

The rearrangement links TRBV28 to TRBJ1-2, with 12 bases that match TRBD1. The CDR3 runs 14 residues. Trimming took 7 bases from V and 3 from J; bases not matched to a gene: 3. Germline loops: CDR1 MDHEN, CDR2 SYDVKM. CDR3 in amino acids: CASTGTGGHYGYTF. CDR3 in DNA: TGTGCCAGCACCGGGACAGGGGGCCACTATGGCTACACCTTC.

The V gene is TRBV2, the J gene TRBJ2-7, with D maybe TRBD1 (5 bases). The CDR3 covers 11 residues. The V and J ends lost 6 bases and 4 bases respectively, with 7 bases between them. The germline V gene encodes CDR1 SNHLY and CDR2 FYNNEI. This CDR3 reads CASRGPYEQYF. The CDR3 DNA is TGTGCCAGCAGGGGGCCATACGAGCAGTACTTC.

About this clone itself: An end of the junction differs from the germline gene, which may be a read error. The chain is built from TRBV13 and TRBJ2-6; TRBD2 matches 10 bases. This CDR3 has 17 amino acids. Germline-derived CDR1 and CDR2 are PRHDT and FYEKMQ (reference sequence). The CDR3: CDSSFSGGHSGANVLTF. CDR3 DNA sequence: TGTGACAGCAGCTTTAGCGGGGGGCACTCTGGGGCCAACGTCCTGACTTTC.

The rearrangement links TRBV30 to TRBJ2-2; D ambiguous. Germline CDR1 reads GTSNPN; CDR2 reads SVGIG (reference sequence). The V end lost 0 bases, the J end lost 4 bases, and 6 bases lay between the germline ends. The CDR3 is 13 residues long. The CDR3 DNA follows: TGTGCCTGGAGTGTAGCCTCCACCGGGGAGCTGTTTTTT. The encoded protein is CAWSVASTGELFF.

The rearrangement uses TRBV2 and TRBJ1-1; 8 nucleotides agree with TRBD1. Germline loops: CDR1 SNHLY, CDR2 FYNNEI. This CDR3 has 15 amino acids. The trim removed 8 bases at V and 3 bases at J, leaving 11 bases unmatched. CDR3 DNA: TGTGCCAGCGGGCCGACGACAGGGGTTGACACTGAAGCTTTCTTT. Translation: CASGPTTGVDTEAFF.

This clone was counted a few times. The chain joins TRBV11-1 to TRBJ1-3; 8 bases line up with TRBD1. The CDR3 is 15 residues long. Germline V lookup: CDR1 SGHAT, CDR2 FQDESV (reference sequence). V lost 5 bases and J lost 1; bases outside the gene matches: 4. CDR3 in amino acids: CASSRQGNSGNTIYF. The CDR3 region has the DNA TGTGCCAGCAGCCGACAGGGGAATTCTGGAAACACCATATATTTT. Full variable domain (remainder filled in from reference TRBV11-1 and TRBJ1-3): EAEVAQSPRYKITEKSQAVAFWCDPISGHATLYWYRQILGQGPELLVQFQDESVVDDSQLPKDRFSAERLKGVDSTLKIQPAELGDSAMYLCASSRQGNSGNTIYFGEGSWLTVV.